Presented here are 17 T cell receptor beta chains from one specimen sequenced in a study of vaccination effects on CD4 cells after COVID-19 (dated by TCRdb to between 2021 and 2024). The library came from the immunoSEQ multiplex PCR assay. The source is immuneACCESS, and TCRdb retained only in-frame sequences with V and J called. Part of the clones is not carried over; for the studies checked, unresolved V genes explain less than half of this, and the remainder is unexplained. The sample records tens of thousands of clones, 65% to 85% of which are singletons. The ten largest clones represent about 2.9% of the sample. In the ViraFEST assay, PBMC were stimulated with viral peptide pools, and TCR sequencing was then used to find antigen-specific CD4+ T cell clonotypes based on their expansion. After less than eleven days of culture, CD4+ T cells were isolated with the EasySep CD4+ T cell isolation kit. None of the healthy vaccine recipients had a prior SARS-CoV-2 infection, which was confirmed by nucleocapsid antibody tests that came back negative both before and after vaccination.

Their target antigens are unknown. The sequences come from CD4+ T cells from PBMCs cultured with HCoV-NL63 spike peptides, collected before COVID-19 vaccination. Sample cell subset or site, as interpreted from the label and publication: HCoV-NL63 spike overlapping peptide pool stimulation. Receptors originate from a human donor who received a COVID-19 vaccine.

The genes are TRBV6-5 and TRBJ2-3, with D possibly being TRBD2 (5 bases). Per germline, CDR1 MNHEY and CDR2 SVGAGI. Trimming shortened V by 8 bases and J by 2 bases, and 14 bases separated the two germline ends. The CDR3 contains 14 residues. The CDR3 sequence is CASGRLANTDTQYF. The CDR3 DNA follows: TGTGCCAGCGGCCGGCTAGCCAACACAGATACGCAGTATTTT.

The CDR3 nucleotides are TGTGCTAGTGGTTTGATTAACAGGGTTGGAGATACGCAGTATTTT. This sequence encodes CASGLINRVGDTQYF. V is TRBV12-5 and J is TRBJ2-3, with D maybe TRBD1 (6 bases). Trimming removed 2 bases from V and 5 bases from J, with 14 bases in between. The CDR3 extends over 15 amino acids. The germline CDR1 and CDR2 sequences are LGHNT and FRNRAP.

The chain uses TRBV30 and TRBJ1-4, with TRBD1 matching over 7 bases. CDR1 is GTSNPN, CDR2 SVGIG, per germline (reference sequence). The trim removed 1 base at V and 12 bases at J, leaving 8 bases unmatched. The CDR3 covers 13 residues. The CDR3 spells CAWSGQGVGQLFF. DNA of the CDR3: TGTGCCTGGAGTGGACAGGGAGTGGGGCAACTGTTTTTT.

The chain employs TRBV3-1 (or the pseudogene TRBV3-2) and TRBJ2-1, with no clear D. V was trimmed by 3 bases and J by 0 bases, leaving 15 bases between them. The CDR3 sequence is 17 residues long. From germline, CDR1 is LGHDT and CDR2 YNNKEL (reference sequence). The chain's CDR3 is CASSHDAEPSSYNEQFF. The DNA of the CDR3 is TGTGCCAGCAGCCATGACGCGGAGCCGAGCTCCTACAATGAGCAGTTCTTC.

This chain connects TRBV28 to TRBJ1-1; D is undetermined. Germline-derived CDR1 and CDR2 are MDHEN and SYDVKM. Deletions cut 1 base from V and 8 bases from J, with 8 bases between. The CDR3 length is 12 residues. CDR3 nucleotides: TGTGCCAGCAGTTTATTAGCGGGAGAAGCTTTCTTT. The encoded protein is CASSLLAGEAFF.

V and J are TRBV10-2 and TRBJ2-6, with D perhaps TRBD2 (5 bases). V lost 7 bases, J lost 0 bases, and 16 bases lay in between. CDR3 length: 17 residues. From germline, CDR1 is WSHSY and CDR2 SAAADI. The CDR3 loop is CASTRDYLSSGANVLTF. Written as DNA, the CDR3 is TGCGCCAGCACACGAGACTACCTAAGCTCTGGGGCCAACGTCCTGACTTTC.

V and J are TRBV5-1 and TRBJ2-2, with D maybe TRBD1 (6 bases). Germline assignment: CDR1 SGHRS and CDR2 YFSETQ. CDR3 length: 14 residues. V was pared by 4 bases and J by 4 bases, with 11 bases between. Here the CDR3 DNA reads TGCGCCAGCAGCCTCAGGGGTGGCACCGGGGAGCTGTTTTTT. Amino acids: CASSLRGGTGELFF.

DNA for the CDR3: TGCGCCAGCAGCCACGGGCAGGGGCCCTGGGATGAAAAACTGTTTTTT. This encodes CASSHGQGPWDEKLFF. V is TRBV5-1 and J is TRBJ1-4; D is perhaps TRBD1 (6 bases). The CDR3 length is 16 residues. The V end lost 4 bases, the J end lost 6 bases, and 19 bases lay between the germline ends. Germline CDR1 SGHRS, CDR2 YFSETQ.

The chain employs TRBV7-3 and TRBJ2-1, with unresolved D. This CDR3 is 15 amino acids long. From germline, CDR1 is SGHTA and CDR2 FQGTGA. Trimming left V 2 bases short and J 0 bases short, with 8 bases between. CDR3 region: CASSLDTFSYNEQFF. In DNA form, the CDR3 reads TGTGCCAGCAGCTTAGACACTTTCTCCTACAATGAGCAGTTCTTC. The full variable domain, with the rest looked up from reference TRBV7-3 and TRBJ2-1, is GAGVSQTPSNKVTEKGKYVELRCDPISGHTALYWYRQSLGQGPEFLIYFQGTGAADDSGLPNDRFFAVRPEGSVSTLKIQRTERGDSAVYLCASSLDTFSYNEQFFGPGTRLTVL.

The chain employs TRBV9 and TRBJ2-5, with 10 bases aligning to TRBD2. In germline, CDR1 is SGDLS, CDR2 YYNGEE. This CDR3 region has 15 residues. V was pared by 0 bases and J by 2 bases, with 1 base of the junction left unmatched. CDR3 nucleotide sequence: TGTGCCAGCAGCGTAGGGACTAGCGGACAAGAGACCCAGTACTTC. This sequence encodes CASSVGTSGQETQYF.

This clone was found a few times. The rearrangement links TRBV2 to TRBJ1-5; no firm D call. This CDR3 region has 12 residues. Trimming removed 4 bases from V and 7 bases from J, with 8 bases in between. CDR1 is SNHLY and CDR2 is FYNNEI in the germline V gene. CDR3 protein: CASSGPRQPQHF. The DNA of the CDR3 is TGTGCCAGCAGTGGCCCCCGGCAGCCCCAGCATTTT.

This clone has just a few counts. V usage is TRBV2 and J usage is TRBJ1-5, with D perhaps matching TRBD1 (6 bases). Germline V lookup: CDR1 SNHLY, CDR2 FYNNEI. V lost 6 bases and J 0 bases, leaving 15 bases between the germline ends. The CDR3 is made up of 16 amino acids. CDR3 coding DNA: TGTGCCAGCAGGCAGGACAGAATTTATAGCAATCAGCCCCAGCATTTT. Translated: CASRQDRIYSNQPQHF.

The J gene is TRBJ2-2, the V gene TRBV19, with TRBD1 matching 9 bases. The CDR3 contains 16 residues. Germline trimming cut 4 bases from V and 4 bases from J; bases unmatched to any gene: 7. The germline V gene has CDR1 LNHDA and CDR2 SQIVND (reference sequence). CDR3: CASSRGDRASTGELFF. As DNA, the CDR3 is TGTGCCAGTAGTAGGGGGGACAGGGCGAGCACCGGGGAGCTGTTTTTT.

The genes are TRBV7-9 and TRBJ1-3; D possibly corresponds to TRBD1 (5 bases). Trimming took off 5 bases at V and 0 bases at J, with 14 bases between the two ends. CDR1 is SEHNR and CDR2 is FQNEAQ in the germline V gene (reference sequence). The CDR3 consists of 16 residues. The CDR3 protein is CASSPGRRSSGNTIYF. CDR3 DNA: TGTGCCAGCAGCCCGGGACGGAGAAGCTCTGGAAACACCATATATTTT.

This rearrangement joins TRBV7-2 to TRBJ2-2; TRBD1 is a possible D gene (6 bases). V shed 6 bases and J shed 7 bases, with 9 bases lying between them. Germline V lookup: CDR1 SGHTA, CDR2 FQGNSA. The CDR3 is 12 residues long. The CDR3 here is CASRRTDGELFF. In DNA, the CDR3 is TGTGCCAGCAGACGGACAGACGGGGAGCTGTTTTTT.

The CDR3 nucleotides are TGCGCCAGCAGCTTGATCTCCGGGGGGCATGGAAACACCATATATTTT. This encodes CASSLISGGHGNTIYF. The gene calls are TRBV5-1 and TRBJ1-3; the D gene is possibly TRBD1 (6 bases). The CDR3 is 16 residues long. Per germline, CDR1 SGHRS and CDR2 YFSETQ. Between the trimmed V and J ends, which lost 1 base and 3 bases, there was a span of 14 bases. Drawing the rest from reference TRBV5-1 and TRBJ1-3, the complete variable domain is KAGVTQTPRYLIKTRGQQVTLSCSPISGHRSVSWYQQTPGQGLQFLFEYFSETQRNKGNFPGRFSGRQFSNSRSEMNVSTLELGDSALYLCASSLISGGHGNTIYFGEGSWLTVV.

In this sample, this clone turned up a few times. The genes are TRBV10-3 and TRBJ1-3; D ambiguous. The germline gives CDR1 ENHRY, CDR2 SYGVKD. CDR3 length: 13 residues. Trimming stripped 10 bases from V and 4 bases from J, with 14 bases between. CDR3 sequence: CATRASSGNTIYF. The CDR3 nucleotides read TGTGCCACCCGGGCCAGCTCCGGAAACACCATATATTTT.